This TCR beta chain was retrieved from a study of T cell changes during pregnancy in multiple sclerosis. Assay used: immunoSEQ multiplex PCR; TCRdb lists only in-frame clones, some missing. This sample has 70,000 to 95,000 clones, with 80% to 95% found just once. This clone was observed once. The V gene's germline CDR1 is GTSNPN and CDR2 SVGIG (reference sequence). This CDR3 has 17 residues. V trimming: 1 base; J trimming: 6 bases; junction bases outside the gene matches: 10. The source material was peripheral blood, sampled in the first trimester of pregnancy. V is TRBV30 and J is TRBJ2-2, with TRBD2 identical over 11 bases. This TCR was recovered from a female donor with multiple sclerosis, enrolled in a pregnancy study. The CDR3 loop is CAWSATWLAGGPGELFF. DNA of the CDR3: TGTGCCTGGAGTGCCACGTGGCTAGCGGGGGGCCCCGGGGAGCTGTTTTTT.